This TCR beta chain was documented in a study of immune heterogeneity within non-small cell lung tumors. Background on the study: In total, the tumors were 4 squamous cell carcinomas, about ten non-squamous carcinomas and 1 not otherwise specified.

Bulk tumor genomic DNA served as template, at 550 to 600 ng per sample. Biopsies, several per primary tumor and spaced far apart, were collected during surgery. Curative surgery was performed on patients who had untreated, newly diagnosed non-small cell lung cancer. The donors were patients with newly diagnosed non-small cell lung cancer undergoing curative-intent surgery. Multiplex PCR employing 32 V and 13 J primers generated amplicons of the TCR beta CDR3. TCRdb recomputed calls from the multiplex PCR reads with MiXCR, one row per CDR3 protein. There are about 10,000 distinct CDR3 sequences in the sample; over 15% occur only once, and around 3.8% lies in the top ten. Trimming took 1 base from V and 4 from J, leaving 11 bases between them. CDR3 size: 14 residues. Germline values: CDR1 SGHRS, CDR2 YFSETQ. Study findings and constraints: T-cell receptor beta clonotypes at high frequency differed largely between individual patients. Identical dominant CDR3 beta clonotypes spanned tumor sites within a patient, beside site-unique high-frequency clones.

At least ten counts were recorded for this clonotype. Its antigen is unknown. This sequence joins TRBV5-1 and TRBJ1-2; TRBD1 is a possible D gene (5 bases). The sample consisted of lung tumor tissue. This TCR was sampled from a middle-aged man with non-small cell lung cancer. The DNA of the CDR3 is TGCGCCAGCAGCTTGTATGGGGGTTCCTATGGCTACACCTTC. This encodes CASSLYGGSYGYTF.